This T cell receptor (beta chain) was recorded in a study of control samples from healthy donors and cancer patients. The assay was immunoSEQ multiplex PCR, and TCRdb's table has in-frame clones only and misses some. The top ten hold under 9% of the sample, which has about 140,000 clones, about 90% seen once. Germline-derived CDR1 and CDR2 are LGHNA and YSLEER. Deletions cut 0 bases from V and 6 bases from J, with 9 bases between. The length of the CDR3 is 13 residues. This TCR was recovered from a man between 18 and 29 years old in good health. Sequenced material: blood. The chain uses TRBV4-3 and TRBJ2-7; either TRBD1 or TRBD2 may supply D (6 bases each). In DNA, the CDR3 is TGCGCCAGCAGCCAAGAGAAGGGGGGCGAGCAGTACTTC. It translates to CASSQEKGGEQYF.